The source of this T cell receptor (beta chain) is a study of STAT5B mutations in CD4+ large granular lymphocyte leukemia. Here immunoSEQ multiplex PCR was the method, and the copy in TCRdb shows in-frame clones only, minus some. The sample includes about 21,000 clones, over 65% of them seen just once. Buffy coats from healthy blood donors served as controls. This clone was seen just once. The V gene's germline CDR1 is MNHEY and CDR2 SVGAGI. Losses at the gene ends were 4 bases for V and 4 bases for J; bases not matched to a gene: 3. CDR3 length equals 14 residues. Sequencing was done on a sample of CD4+ T cells from blood buffy coats. This chain joins TRBV6-5 and TRBJ1-4; TRBD1 matches 7 bases. The sequence derives from a human donor in good health. The DNA of the CDR3 is TGTGCCAGCAGTTGGGGACAGTTTAATGAAAAACTGTTTTTT. This sequence encodes CASSWGQFNEKLFF.